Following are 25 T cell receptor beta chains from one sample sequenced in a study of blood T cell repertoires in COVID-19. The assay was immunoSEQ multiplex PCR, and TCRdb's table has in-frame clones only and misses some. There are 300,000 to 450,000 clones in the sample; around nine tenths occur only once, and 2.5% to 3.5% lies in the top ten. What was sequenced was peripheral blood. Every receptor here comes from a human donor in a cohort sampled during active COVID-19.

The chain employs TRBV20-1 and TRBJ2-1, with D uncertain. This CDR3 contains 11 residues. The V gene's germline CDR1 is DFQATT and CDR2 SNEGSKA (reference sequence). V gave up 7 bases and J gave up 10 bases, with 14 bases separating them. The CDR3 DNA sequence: TGCAGTGTTGGTCGACTTGGGGAGCAGTTCTTC. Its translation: CSVGRLGEQFF.

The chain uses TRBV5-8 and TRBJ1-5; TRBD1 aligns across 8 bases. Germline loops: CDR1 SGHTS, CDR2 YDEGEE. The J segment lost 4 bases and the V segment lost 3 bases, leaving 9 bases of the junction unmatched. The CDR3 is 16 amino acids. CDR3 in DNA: TGTGCCAGCAGCTCCGGACAGGGAGAGATTAATCAGCCCCAGCATTTT. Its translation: CASSSGQGEINQPQHF.

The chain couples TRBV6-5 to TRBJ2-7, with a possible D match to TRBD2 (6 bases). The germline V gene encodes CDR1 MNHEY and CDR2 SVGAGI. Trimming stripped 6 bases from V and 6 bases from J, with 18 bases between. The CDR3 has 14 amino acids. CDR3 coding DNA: TGTGCCAGCAGCCAGGAGGGGCCAAGAGGCGAGCAGTACTTC. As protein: CASSQEGPRGEQYF.

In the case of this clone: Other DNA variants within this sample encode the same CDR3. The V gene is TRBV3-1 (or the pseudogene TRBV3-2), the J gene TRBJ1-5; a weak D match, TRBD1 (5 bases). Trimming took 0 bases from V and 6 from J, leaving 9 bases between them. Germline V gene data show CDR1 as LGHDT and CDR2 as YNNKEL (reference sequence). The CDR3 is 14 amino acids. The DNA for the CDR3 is TGTGCCAGCAGCCAAGACAGGGTGGTTCAGCCCCAGCATTTT. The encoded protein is CASSQDRVVQPQHF.

CDR3 DNA: TGTGCCACCCTCCTCAGGGGCGGGGGGGGCTACACCTTC. It codes for CATLLRGGGGYTF. The genes are TRBV6-5 and TRBJ1-2, with a tentative D call TRBD1 (6 bases). The CDR3 is made up of 13 amino acids. V lost 10 bases to trimming and J lost 8 bases, with 20 bases between them. The germline CDR1 and CDR2 sequences are MNHEY and SVGAGI.

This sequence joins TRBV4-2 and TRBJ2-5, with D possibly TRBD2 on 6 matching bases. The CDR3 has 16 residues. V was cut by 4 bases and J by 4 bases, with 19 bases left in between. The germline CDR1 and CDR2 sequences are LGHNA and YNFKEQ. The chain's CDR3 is CASSRRLGLEGETQYF. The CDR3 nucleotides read TGTGCCAGCAGCCGGAGGCTAGGCCTGGAGGGAGAGACCCAGTACTTC.

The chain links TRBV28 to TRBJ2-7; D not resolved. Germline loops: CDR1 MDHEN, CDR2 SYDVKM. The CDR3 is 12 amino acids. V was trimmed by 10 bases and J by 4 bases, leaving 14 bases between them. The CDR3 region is CATRVKPYEQYF. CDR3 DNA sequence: TGTGCCACCCGGGTTAAACCTTACGAGCAGTACTTC.

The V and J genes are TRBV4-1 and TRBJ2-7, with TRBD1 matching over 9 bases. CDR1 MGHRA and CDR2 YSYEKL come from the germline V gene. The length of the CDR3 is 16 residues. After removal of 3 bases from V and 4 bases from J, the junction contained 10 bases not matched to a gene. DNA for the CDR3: TGCGCCAGCAGCCAGGGATTACAGGGGGCGCTTTACGAGCAGTACTTC. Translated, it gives CASSQGLQGALYEQYF.

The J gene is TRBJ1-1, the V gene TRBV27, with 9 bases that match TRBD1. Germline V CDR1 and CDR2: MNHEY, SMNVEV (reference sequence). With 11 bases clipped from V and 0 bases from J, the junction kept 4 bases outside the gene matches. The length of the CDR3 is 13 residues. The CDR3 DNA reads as TGTGCCGCCCGGGACAGGGTGAACACTGAAGCTTTCTTT. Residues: CAARDRVNTEAFF.

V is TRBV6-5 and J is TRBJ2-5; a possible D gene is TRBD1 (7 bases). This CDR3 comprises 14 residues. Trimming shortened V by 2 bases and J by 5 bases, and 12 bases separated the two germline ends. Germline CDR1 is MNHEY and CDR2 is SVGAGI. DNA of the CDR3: TGTGCCAGCAGTTACCTACAGGGGAGGGAGACCCAGTACTTC. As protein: CASSYLQGRETQYF.

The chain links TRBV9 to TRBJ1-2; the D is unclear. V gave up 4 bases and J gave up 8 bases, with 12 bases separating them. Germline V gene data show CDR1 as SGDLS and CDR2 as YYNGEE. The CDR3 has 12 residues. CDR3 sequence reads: CASSSRVWGYTF. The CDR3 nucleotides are TGTGCCAGCAGCTCCCGCGTCTGGGGCTACACCTTC.

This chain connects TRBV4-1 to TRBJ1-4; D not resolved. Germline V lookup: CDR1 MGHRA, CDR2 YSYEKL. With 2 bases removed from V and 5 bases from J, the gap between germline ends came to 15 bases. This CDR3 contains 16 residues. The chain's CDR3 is CASSQSPFYENEKLFF. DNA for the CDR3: TGCGCCAGCAGCCAATCTCCTTTCTACGAGAATGAAAAACTGTTTTTT.

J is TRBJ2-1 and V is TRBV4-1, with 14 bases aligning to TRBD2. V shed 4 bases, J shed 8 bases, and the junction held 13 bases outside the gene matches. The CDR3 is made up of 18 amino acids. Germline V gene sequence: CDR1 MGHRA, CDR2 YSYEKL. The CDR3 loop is CASSPRLETSGRGDEQFF. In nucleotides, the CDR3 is TGCGCCAGCAGCCCCCGCCTCGAGACTAGCGGGAGGGGTGATGAGCAGTTCTTC.

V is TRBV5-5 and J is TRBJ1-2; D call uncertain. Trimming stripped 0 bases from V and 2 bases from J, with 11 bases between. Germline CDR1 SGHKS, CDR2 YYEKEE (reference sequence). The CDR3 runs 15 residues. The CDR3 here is CASSLVDGENYGYTF. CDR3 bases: TGTGCCAGCAGCTTGGTGGACGGGGAAAACTATGGCTACACCTTC.

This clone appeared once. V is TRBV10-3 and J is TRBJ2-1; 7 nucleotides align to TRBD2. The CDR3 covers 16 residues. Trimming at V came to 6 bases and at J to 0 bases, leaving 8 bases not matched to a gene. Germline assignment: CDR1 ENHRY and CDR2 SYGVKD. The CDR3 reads CAISLSSGVSYNEQFF. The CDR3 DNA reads TGTGCCATCAGCTTGTCGAGCGGGGTCTCCTACAATGAGCAGTTCTTC.

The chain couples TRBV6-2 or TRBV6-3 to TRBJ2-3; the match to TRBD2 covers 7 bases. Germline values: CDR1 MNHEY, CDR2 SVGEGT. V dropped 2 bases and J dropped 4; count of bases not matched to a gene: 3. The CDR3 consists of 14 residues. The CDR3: CASSYGTNSDTQYF. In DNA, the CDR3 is TGTGCCAGCAGTTACGGGACTAATTCAGATACGCAGTATTTT.

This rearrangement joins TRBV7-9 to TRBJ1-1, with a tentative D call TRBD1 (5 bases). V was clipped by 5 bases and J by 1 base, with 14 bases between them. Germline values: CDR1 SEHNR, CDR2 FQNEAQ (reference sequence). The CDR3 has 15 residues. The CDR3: CASSPGHASNTEAFF. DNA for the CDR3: TGTGCCAGCAGCCCCGGACACGCATCGAACACTGAAGCTTTCTTT.

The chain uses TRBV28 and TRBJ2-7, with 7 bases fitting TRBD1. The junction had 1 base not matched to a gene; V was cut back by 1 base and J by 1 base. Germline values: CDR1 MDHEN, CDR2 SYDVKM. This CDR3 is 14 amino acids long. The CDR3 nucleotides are TGTGCCAGCAGTTTATACAGGGGATCCTACGAGCAGTACTTC. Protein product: CASSLYRGSYEQYF.

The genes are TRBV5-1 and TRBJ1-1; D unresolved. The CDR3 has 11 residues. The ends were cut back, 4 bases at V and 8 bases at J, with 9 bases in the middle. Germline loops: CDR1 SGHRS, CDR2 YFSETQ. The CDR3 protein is CASSMGGEAFF. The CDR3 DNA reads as TGCGCCAGCAGCATGGGCGGAGAAGCTTTCTTT.

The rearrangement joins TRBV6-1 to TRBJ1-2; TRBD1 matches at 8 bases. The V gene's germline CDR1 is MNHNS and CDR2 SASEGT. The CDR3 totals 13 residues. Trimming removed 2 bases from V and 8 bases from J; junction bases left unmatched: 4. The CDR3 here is CASSELAGGGYTF. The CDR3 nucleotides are TGTGCCAGCAGTGAATTAGCAGGGGGCGGCTACACCTTC.

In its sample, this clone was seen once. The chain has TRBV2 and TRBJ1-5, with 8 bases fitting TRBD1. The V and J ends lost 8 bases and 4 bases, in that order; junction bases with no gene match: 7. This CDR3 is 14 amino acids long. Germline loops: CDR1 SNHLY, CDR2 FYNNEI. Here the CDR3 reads CASAGQARNQPQHF. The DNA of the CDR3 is TGTGCCAGCGCGGGACAGGCAAGAAATCAGCCCCAGCATTTT.

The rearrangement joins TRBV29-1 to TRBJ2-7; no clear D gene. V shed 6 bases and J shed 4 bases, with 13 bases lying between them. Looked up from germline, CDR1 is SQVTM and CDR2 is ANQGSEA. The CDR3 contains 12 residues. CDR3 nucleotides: TGCAGCGTCCAATACTCGGTTTACGAGCAGTACTTC. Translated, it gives CSVQYSVYEQYF.

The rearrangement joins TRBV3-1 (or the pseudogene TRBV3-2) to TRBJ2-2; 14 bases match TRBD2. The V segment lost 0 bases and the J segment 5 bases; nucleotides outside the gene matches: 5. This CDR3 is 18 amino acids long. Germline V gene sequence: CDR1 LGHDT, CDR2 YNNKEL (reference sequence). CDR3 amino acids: CASSQETSGRGKTGELFF. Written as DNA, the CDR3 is TGTGCCAGCAGCCAAGAGACTAGCGGGAGGGGTAAGACCGGGGAGCTGTTTTTT.

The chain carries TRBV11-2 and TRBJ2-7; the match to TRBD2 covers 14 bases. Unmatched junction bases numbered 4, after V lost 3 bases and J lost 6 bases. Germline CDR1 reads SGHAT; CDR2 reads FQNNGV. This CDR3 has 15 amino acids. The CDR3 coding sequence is TGTGCCAGCAGCTTCGGGACTAGCGGGAGTGGCGAGCAGTACTTC. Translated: CASSFGTSGSGEQYF.

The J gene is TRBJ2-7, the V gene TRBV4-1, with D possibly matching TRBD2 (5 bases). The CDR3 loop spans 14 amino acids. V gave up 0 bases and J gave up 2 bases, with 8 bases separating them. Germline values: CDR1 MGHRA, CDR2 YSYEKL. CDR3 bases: TGCGCCAGCAGCCAAGAATCGGGGACCTACGAGCAGTACTTC. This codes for CASSQESGTYEQYF.